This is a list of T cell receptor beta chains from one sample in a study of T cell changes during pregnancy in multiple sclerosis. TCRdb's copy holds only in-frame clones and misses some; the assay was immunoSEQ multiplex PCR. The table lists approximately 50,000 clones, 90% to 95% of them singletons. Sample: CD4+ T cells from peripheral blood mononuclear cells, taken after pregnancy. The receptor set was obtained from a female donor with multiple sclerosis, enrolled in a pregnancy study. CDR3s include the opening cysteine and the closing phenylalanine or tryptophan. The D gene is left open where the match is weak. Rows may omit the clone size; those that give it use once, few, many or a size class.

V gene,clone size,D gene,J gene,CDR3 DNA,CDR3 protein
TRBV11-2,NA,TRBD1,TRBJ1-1,TGTGCCAGCAGCAGATACCGGACGGCAGGGGGGATCACTGAAGCTTTCTTT,CASSRYRTAGGITEAFF
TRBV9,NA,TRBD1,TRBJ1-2,TGTGCCAGCAGCGTAGGACAGGGTTATGGCTACACCTTC,CASSVGQGYGYTF
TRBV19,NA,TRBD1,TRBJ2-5,TGTGCCAGTAGGGGTACAGGGGGTAGTAGAGAGACCCAGTACTTC,CASRGTGGSRETQYF
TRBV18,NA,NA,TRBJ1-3,TGTGCCAGCTCACCCACCCAGGGGTCTGGAAACACCATATATTTT,CASSPTQGSGNTIYF
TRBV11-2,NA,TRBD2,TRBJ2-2,TGTGCCAGCAGCTCCCTCAGACTAGCGGGACCCGGGGAGCTGTTTTTT,CASSSLRLAGPGELFF
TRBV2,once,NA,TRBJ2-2,TGTGCCAGCAGTGAAGCGCACGGGGGTTCCGGGGAGCTGTTTTTT,CASSEAHGGSGELFF
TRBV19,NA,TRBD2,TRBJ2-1,TGTGCCAGTATGAGGACTAGCGGGACCTCCTACAATGAGCAGTTCTTC,CASMRTSGTSYNEQFF
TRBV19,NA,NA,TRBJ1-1,TGTGCCAGTAAACGGGACGGGGGGGATGAAGCTTTCTTT,CASKRDGGDEAFF
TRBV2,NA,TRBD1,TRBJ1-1,TGTGCCAGCAGTGCGGACAGGGGGCACACTGAAGCTTTCTTT,CASSADRGHTEAFF
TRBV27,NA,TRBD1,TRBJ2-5,TGTGCCAGCAGTTTATGGGACAGCAACCAAGAGACCCAGTACTTC,CASSLWDSNQETQYF
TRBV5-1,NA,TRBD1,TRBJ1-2,TGCGCCAGCTGGGACAGGGGGCAATATTATGGCTACACCTTC,CASWDRGQYYGYTF